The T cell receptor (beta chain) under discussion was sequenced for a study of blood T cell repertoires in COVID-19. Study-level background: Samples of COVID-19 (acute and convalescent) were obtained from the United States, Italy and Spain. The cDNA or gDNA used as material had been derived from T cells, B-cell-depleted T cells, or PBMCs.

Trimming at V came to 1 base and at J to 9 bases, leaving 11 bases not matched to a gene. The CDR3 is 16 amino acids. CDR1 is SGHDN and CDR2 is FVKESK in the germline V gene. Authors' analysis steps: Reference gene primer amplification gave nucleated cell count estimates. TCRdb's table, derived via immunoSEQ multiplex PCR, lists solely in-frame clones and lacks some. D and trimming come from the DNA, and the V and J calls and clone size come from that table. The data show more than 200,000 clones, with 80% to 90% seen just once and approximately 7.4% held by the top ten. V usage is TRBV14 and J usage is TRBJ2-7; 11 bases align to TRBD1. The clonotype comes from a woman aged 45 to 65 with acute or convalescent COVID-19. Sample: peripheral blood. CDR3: CASSQVGVRTGGAQYF. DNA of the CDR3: TGTGCCAGCAGCCAAGTGGGTGTTCGGACAGGGGGCGCGCAGTACTTC.